One sample yielded the 10 T cell receptor beta chains listed below, sequenced in a study of blood T cell repertoires in COVID-19. Libraries were prepared by immunoSEQ multiplex PCR; TCRdb keeps only in-frame clonotypes and omits some of them. Of 150,000 to 200,000 clones listed, around 87% are singletons. Sequencing was carried out using peripheral blood. The receptors derive from a young man with active or convalescent COVID-19.

CDR3 in amino acids: CASSPSGSKDTQYF. The CDR3 DNA reads TGTGCCAGCAGCCCCAGCGGGAGTAAAGATACGCAGTATTTT. This chain uses TRBV7-3 with TRBJ2-3; 8 bases align to TRBD2. The CDR3 covers 14 residues. The trim removed 5 bases at V and 5 bases at J, leaving 6 bases unmatched. Germline V gene data show CDR1 as SGHTA and CDR2 as FQGTGA.

V and J are TRBV24-1 and TRBJ2-1; the match to TRBD1 covers 7 bases. The CDR3 sequence is 13 residues long. CDR1 and CDR2 from the germline V gene are KGHDR and SFDVKD. The J segment lost 13 bases and the V segment lost 2 bases, leaving 7 bases of the junction unmatched. In DNA form, the CDR3 reads TGTGCCACCAGTGATTCTGGACAGGTCATCCAGTTCTTC. Translated: CATSDSGQVIQFF.

This clone was counted once. J is TRBJ1-2 and V is TRBV29-1; 10 positions agree with TRBD1. V dropped 0 bases and J dropped 9; count of bases not matched to a gene: 7. Germline lookup yields CDR1 SQVTM and CDR2 ANQGSEA. CDR3 length equals 14 residues. The CDR3 coding sequence is TGCAGCGTTGAAGAAGGGGACAGGGGATTTAGCTACACCTTC. Protein sequence: CSVEEGDRGFSYTF.

The chain joins TRBV7-9 to TRBJ1-1; D perhaps matches TRBD1 (5 bases). The germline V gene encodes CDR1 SEHNR and CDR2 FQNEAQ (reference sequence). Trimming took 1 base from V and 7 from J, leaving 16 bases between them. The CDR3 covers 15 residues. The CDR3 DNA reads as TGTGCCAGCAGCTTAGGGATAGGACAACTACGTGAAGCTTTCTTT. It is translated as CASSLGIGQLREAFF.

The chain recombines TRBV20-1 with TRBJ2-2; possibly TRBD1 for D (5 bases). The CDR3 sequence is 11 residues long. The V gene's germline CDR1 is DFQATT and CDR2 SNEGSKA (reference sequence). V was clipped by 5 bases and J by 6 bases, with 7 bases between them. The chain's CDR3 is CSAWTSGELFF. CDR3 nucleotide sequence: TGCAGTGCTTGGACATCCGGGGAGCTGTTTTTT.

The CDR3 loop reads CASSDSGGAYNEQFF. CDR3 nucleotide sequence: TGTGCCAGCAGCGATTCAGGGGGCGCGTACAATGAGCAGTTCTTC. This chain connects TRBV11-2 to TRBJ2-1; 8 nucleotides line up with TRBD1. Trimming at V came to 5 bases and at J to 4 bases, leaving 7 bases not matched to a gene. CDR1 and CDR2 (germline): SGHAT, FQNNGV. There are 15 residues in the CDR3. Filled out from reference TRBV11-2 and TRBJ2-1, the complete variable domain reads EAGVAQSPRYKIIEKRQSVAFWCNPISGHATLYWYQQILGQGPKLLIQFQNNGVVDDSQLPKDRFSAERLKGVDSTLKIQPAKLEDSAVYLCASSDSGGAYNEQFFGPGTRLTVL.

The chain joins TRBV15 to TRBJ2-2, with D possibly being TRBD1 (7 bases). The CDR3 totals 18 residues. Trimming stripped 5 bases from V and 3 bases from J, with 22 bases between. In germline, CDR1 is LNHNV, CDR2 YYDKDF (reference sequence). The CDR3 region has the DNA TGTGCCACCAGCGGGGGCCCCTCAGGGGGGCTAGACACCGGGGAGCTGTTTTTT. This gives the protein CATSGGPSGGLDTGELFF.

The chain recombines TRBV27 with TRBJ2-3; 9 bases fit TRBD2. With V trimmed by 1 base and J by 3 bases, 5 bases remained unmatched. The CDR3 runs to 16 residues. The germline V gene encodes CDR1 MNHEY and CDR2 SMNVEV (reference sequence). This chain's CDR3 is CASSLFARGGTDTQYF. In DNA form, the CDR3 reads TGTGCCAGCAGTTTATTCGCGCGGGGGGGTACAGATACGCAGTATTTT.

This clone was observed once. The rearrangement uses TRBV6-2 or TRBV6-3 and TRBJ2-7, with D unclear. This CDR3 contains 13 residues. Deletions cut 0 bases from V and 4 bases from J, with 7 bases between. Per germline, CDR1 MNHEY and CDR2 SVGEGT. The CDR3 here is CASSYSSQYEQYF. In DNA, the CDR3 is TGTGCCAGCAGTTACTCAAGTCAGTACGAGCAGTACTTC.

The chain joins TRBV3-1 (or the pseudogene TRBV3-2) to TRBJ1-6; D perhaps matches TRBD1 (5 bases). The CDR3 runs 14 residues. The V gene lost 5 bases and the J gene lost 10 bases, with 15 bases spanning the gap. CDR1 LGHDT and CDR2 YNNKEL come from the germline V gene (reference sequence). The CDR3 region has the DNA TGTGCCAGCAGCGTTGACAAGGGGAAGTCACCCCTCCACTTT. Residues: CASSVDKGKSPLHF.